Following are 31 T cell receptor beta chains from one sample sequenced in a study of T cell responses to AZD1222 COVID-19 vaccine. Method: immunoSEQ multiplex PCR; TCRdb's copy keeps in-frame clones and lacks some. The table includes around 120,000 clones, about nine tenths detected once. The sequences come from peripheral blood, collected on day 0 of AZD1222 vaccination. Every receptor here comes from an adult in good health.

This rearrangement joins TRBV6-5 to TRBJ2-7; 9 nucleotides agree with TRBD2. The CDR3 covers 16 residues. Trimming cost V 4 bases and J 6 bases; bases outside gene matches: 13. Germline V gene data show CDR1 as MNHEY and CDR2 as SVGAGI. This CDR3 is CASSLAGAGGLLEQYF. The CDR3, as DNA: TGTGCCAGCAGTTTAGCGGGGGCGGGAGGCCTGCTCGAGCAGTACTTC.

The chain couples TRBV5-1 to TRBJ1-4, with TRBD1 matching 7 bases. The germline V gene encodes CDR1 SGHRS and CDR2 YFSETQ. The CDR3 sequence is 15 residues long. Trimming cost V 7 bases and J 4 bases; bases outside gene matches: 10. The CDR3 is CASCAFGQVNEKLFF. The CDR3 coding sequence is TGCGCCAGCTGCGCCTTTGGACAGGTTAATGAAAAACTGTTTTTT.

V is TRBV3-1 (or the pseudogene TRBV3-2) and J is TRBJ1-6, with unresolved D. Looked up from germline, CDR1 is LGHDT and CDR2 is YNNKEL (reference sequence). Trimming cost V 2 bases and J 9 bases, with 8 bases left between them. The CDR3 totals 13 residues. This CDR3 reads CASSQLGSSPLHF. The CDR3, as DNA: TGTGCCAGCAGCCAATTAGGGAGTTCACCCCTCCACTTT.

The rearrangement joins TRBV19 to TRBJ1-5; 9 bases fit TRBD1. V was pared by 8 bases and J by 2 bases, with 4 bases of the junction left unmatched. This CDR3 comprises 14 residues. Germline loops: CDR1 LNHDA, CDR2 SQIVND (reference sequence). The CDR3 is CASLDRGGNQPQHF. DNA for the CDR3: TGTGCCAGTTTGGACAGGGGTGGCAATCAGCCCCAGCATTTT.

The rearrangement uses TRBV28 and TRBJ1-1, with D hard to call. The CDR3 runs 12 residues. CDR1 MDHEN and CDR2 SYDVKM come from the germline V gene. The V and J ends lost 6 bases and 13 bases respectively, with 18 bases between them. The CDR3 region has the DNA TGTGCCAGCAGCCGCCCCGAGGGCAGTTTTTTCTTT. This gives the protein CASSRPEGSFFF.

The CDR3 here is CASSLGLRGSGNTIYF. DNA for the CDR3: TGTGCCAGCAGCTTGGGGCTTAGGGGCTCCGGAAACACCATATATTTT. The rearrangement links TRBV11-2 to TRBJ1-3; TRBD1 might be the D (5 bases). The CDR3 spans 16 residues. CDR1 is SGHAT, CDR2 FQNNGV, per germline. Trimming removed 3 bases at V and 4 bases at J, with 16 bases between.

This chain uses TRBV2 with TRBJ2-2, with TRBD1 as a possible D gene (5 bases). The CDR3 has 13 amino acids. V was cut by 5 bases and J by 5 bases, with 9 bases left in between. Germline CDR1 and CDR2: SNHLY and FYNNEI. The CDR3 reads CASSSQGTGELFF. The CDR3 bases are TGTGCCAGCAGTTCCCAGGGAACCGGGGAGCTGTTTTTT.

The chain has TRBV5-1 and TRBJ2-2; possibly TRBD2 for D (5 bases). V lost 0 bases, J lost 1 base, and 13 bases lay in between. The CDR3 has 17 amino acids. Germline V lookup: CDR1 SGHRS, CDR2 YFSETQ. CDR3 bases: TGCGCCAGCAGCTTGGCTCCTAGCCCTGGGAACACCGGGGAGCTGTTTTTT. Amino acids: CASSLAPSPGNTGELFF.

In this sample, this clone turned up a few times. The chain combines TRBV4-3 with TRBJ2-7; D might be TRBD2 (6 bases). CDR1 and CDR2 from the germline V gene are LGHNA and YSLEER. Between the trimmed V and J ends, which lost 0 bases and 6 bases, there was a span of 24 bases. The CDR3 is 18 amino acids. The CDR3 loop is CASSQDHVGWAGSLEQYF. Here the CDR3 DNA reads TGCGCCAGCAGCCAAGATCATGTCGGTTGGGCGGGAAGTCTCGAGCAGTACTTC.

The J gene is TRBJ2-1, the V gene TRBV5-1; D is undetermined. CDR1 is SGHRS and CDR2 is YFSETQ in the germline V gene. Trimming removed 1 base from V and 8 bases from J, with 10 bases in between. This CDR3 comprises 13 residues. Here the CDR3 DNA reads TGCGCCAGCAGCTTGCAAGTGGCACATGAGCAGTTCTTC. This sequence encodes CASSLQVAHEQFF.

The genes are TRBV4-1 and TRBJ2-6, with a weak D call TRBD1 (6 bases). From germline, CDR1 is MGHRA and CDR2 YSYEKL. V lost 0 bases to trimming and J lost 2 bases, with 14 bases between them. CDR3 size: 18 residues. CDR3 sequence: CASSQDLMGAAGANVLTF. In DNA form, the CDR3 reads TGCGCCAGCAGCCAAGATTTAATGGGGGCAGCTGGGGCCAACGTCCTGACTTTC.

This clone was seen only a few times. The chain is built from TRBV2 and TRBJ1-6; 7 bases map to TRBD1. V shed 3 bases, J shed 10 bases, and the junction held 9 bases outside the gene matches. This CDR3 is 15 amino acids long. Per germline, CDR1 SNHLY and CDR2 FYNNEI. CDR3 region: CASSDDREVRSPLHF. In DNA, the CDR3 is TGTGCCAGCAGTGATGACAGGGAGGTCAGGTCACCCCTCCACTTT.

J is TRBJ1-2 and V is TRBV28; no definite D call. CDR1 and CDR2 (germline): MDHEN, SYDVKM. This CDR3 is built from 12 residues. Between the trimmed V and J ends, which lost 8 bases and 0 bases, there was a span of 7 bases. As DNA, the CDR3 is TGTGCCAGCTCGGAGGCTAACTATGGCTACACCTTC. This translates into CASSEANYGYTF.

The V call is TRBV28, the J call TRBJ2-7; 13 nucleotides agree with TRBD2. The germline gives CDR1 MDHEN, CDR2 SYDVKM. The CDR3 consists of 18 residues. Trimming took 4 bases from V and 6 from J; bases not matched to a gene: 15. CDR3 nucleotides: TGTGCCAGCAGTTCCGGAGGACTAGCGGGAGAGGGGGGCTCCGAGCAGTACTTC. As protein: CASSSGGLAGEGGSEQYF.

The CDR3 nucleotides read TGTGCCAGCACATCTTCGGGGCCCTATGGCTACACCTTC. Its protein product is CASTSSGPYGYTF. The genes are TRBV5-6 and TRBJ1-2; possible D gene TRBD1, 5 bases. Germline lookup yields CDR1 SGHDT and CDR2 YYEEEE. The CDR3 extends over 13 amino acids. Between the trimmed V and J ends, which lost 6 bases and 4 bases, there was a span of 13 bases.

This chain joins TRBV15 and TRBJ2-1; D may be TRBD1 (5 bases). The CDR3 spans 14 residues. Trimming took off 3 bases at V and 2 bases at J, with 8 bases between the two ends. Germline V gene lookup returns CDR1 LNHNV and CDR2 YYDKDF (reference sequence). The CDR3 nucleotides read TGTGCCACCAGCAGTCAGGGAACCTACAATGAGCAGTTCTTC. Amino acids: CATSSQGTYNEQFF.

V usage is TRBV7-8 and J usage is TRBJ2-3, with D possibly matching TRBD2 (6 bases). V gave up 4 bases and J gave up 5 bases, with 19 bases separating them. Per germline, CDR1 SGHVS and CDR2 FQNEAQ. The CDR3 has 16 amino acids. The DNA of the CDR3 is TGTGCCAGCAGCTGGGGGAGGAGCTGGGCGGTAGATACGCAGTATTTT. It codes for CASSWGRSWAVDTQYF.

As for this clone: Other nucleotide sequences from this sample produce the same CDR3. In DNA form, the CDR3 reads TGTGCCAGTAGTATTTCTGGGGCCAACGTCCTGACTTTC. Encoded protein: CASSISGANVLTF. This chain links TRBV19 with TRBJ2-6; D uncertain. The CDR3 has 13 residues. CDR1 LNHDA and CDR2 SQIVND come from the germline V gene (reference sequence). V was trimmed by 3 bases and J by 1 base, leaving 1 base between them. Full variable domain (missing parts from reference TRBV19 and TRBJ2-6): DGGITQSPKYLFRKEGQNVTLSCEQNLNHDAMYWYRQDPGQGLRLIYYSQIVNDFQKGDIAEGYSVSREKKESFPLTVTSAQKNPTAFYLCASSISGANVLTFGAGSRLTVL.

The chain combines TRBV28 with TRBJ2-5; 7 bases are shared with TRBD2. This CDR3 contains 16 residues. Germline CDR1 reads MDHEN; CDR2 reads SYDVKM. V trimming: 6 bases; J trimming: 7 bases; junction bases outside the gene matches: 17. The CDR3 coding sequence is TGTGCCAGCAGGAACCTAGCGGACCGACAAAGGGTGACCCAGTACTTC. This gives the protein CASRNLADRQRVTQYF.

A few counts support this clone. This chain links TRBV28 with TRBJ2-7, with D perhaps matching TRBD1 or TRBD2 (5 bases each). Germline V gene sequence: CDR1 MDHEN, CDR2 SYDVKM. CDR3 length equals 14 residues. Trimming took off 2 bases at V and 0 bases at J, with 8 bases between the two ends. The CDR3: CASSLGDHSYEQYF. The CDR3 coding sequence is TGTGCCAGCAGTTTAGGGGACCACTCCTACGAGCAGTACTTC.

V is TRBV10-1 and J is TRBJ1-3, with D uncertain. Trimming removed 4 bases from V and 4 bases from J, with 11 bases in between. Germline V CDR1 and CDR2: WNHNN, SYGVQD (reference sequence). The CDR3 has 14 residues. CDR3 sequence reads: CASSGLFRGNTIYF. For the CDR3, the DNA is TGCGCCAGCAGTGGCCTTTTCCGGGGAAACACCATATATTTT.

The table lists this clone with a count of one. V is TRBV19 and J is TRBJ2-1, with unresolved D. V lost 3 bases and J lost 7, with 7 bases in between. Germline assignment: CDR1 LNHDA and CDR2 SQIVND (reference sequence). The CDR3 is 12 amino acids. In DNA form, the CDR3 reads TGTGCCAGTAGTATGGGTGGGAATGAGCAGTTCTTC. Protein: CASSMGGNEQFF.

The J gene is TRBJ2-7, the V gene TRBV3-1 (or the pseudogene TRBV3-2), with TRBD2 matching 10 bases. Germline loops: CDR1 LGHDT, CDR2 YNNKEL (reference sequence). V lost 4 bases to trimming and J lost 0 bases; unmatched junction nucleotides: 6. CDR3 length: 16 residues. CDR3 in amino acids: CASSPPSGGCSYEQYF. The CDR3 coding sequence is TGTGCCAGCAGCCCCCCTAGCGGGGGTTGCTCCTACGAGCAGTACTTC.

In DNA form, the CDR3 reads TGTGCCAGCAGCCAAGGGACCGGGACAGCCCAAGAGACCCAGTACTTC. Translating gives CASSQGTGTAQETQYF. V is TRBV3-1 (or the pseudogene TRBV3-2) and J is TRBJ2-5; 7 bases are shared with TRBD1. J lost 1 base, V lost 1 base, and 6 bases had no gene match. This CDR3 is 16 amino acids long. From germline, CDR1 is LGHDT and CDR2 YNNKEL (reference sequence).

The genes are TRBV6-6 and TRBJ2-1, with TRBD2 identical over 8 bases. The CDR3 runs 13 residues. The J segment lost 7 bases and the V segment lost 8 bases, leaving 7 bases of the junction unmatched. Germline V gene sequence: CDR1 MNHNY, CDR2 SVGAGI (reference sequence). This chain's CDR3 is CASPGLVSNEQFF. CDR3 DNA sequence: TGTGCCAGCCCGGGACTAGTCTCGAATGAGCAGTTCTTC.

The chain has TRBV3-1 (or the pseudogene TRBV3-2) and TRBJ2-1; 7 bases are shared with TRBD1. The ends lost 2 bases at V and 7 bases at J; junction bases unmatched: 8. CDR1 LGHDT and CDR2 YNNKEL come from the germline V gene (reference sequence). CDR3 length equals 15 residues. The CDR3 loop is CASSQSRQGTNEQFF. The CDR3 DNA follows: TGTGCCAGCAGCCAATCCCGACAGGGAACGAATGAGCAGTTCTTC.

The CDR3 sequence is CASSLGGGLGANEQFF. CDR3 coding DNA: TGTGCCAGCAGCTTAGGCGGGGGACTAGGGGCCAATGAGCAGTTCTTC. This chain joins TRBV7-9 and TRBJ2-1; 8 bases fit TRBD2. This CDR3 comprises 16 residues. Germline CDR1 is SEHNR and CDR2 is FQNEAQ (reference sequence). Unmatched junction bases numbered 8, after V lost 1 base and J lost 6 bases.

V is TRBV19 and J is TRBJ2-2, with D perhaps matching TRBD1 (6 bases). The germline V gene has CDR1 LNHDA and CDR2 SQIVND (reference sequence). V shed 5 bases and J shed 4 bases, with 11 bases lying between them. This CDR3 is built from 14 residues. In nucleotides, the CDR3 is TGTGCCAGTAGTGAGGGGGTCCCCACCGGGGAGCTGTTTTTT. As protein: CASSEGVPTGELFF.

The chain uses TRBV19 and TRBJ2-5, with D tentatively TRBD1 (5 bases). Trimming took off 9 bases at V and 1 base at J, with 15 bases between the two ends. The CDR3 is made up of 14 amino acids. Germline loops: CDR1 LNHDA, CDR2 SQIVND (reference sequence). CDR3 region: CASNQPGFQETQYF. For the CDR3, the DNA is TGTGCCAGCAACCAACCAGGGTTCCAAGAGACCCAGTACTTC.

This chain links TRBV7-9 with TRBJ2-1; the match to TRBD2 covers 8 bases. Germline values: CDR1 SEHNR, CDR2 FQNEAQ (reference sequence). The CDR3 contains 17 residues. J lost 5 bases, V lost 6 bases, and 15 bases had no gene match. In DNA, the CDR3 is TGTGCCAGCAGGAGAACTAGGCGCCAGCGGGAGCACAATGAGCAGTTCTTC. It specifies CASRRTRRQREHNEQFF.

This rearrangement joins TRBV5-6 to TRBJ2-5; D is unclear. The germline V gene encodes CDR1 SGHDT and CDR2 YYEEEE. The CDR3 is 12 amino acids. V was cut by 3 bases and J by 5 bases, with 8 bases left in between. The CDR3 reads CASSWGGETQYF. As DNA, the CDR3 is TGTGCCAGCAGCTGGGGTGGGGAGACCCAGTACTTC. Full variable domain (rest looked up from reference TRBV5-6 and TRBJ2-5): DAGVTQSPTHLIKTRGQQVTLRCSPKSGHDTVSWYQQALGQGPQFIFQYYEEEERQRGNFPDRFSGHQFPNYSSELNVNALLLGDSALYLCASSWGGETQYFGPGTRLLVL.